The 27 T cell receptor beta chains given below trace back to one sample, sequenced in a study of blood T cell repertoires in COVID-19. The data were produced by immunoSEQ multiplex PCR, yet TCRdb's version contains in-frame clones alone and is incomplete. The sample lists 250,000 to 300,000 clones, approximately 85% occurring once. The sample comprised PBMCs or T cells enriched from blood (not recorded which). These receptors all stem from a woman under 40 who had recovered from COVID-19.

The chain is built from TRBV7-8 and TRBJ2-7; 12 nucleotides line up with TRBD2. The CDR3 runs 17 residues. Germline CDR1 and CDR2: SGHVS and FQNEAQ. The V segment lost 1 base and the J segment 2 bases; nucleotides outside the gene matches: 6. DNA of the CDR3: TGTGCCAGCAGCTTAGTTCGGCTAGCGGGAGGGCCCTACGAGCAGTACTTC. It yields the protein CASSLVRLAGGPYEQYF.

The genes are TRBV12-3 or TRBV12-4 and TRBJ2-7, with TRBD1 matching 9 bases. The CDR3 covers 13 residues. Unmatched junction bases numbered 4, after V lost 9 bases and J lost 1 base. CDR3 amino acids: CASGDRVSYEQYF. The CDR3 bases are TGTGCCAGTGGGGACAGGGTATCCTACGAGCAGTACTTC.

This chain connects TRBV19 to TRBJ2-3; 11 bases are shared with TRBD2. This CDR3 has 21 amino acids. Trimming cost V 5 bases and J 2 bases; bases outside gene matches: 21. Germline V gives CDR1 LNHDA, CDR2 SQIVND (reference sequence). CDR3 bases: TGTGCCAGTAGTGTGGGACTAGCGGAAAACTCATTTCCCTCCCACACAGATACGCAGTATTTT. It is translated as CASSVGLAENSFPSHTDTQYF.

V and J are TRBV2 and TRBJ1-6, with 8 bases identical to TRBD1. The CDR3 sequence is 14 residues long. With V trimmed by 6 bases and J by 6 bases, 4 bases remained unmatched. CDR1 and CDR2 from the germline V gene are SNHLY and FYNNEI. The CDR3 nucleotides read TGTGCCAGCAGAGACGGACAGGGTAATTCACCCCTCCACTTT. Protein sequence: CASRDGQGNSPLHF.

The rearrangement links TRBV3-1 (or the pseudogene TRBV3-2) to TRBJ1-1; possibly TRBD1 for D (5 bases). CDR3 length: 14 amino acids. Between the trimmed V and J ends, which lost 3 bases and 4 bases, there was a span of 12 bases. CDR1 is LGHDT and CDR2 is YNNKEL in the germline V gene (reference sequence). The CDR3 region is CASSHWGVGTEAFF. CDR3 bases: TGTGCCAGCAGCCATTGGGGGGTCGGCACTGAAGCTTTCTTT.

The CDR3 DNA follows: TGTGCCAGCAGGCGGGACAGGGCTTCACCCCTCCACTTT. It translates to CASRRDRASPLHF. The V gene is TRBV7-2, the J gene TRBJ1-6; 9 bases are a match to TRBD1. The CDR3 has 13 residues. The germline CDR1 and CDR2 sequences are SGHTA and FQGNSA. V was clipped by 6 bases and J by 9 bases; unmatched bases: 3.

The chain links TRBV27 to TRBJ2-7, with TRBD1 matching 7 bases. The CDR3 spans 13 residues. With 2 bases clipped from V and 2 bases from J, the junction kept 0 bases outside the gene matches. Germline loops: CDR1 MNHEY, CDR2 SMNVEV (reference sequence). For the CDR3, the DNA is TGTGCCAGCAGTTTACAGGGGGCCTACGAGCAGTACTTC. Its protein product is CASSLQGAYEQYF.

The J gene is TRBJ1-3, the V gene TRBV5-5; D is unresolved. Trimming removed 0 bases from V and 2 bases from J, with 6 bases in between. This CDR3 spans 14 amino acids. CDR1 is SGHKS, CDR2 YYEKEE, per germline (reference sequence). CDR3 bases: TGTGCCAGCAGCTTGGGAGGGCCTGGAAACACCATATATTTT. It codes for CASSLGGPGNTIYF.

This clone has a single count. The rearrangement joins TRBV5-1 to TRBJ1-5, with a weak D call TRBD1 (6 bases). CDR3 length: 15 residues. Germline V lookup: CDR1 SGHRS, CDR2 YFSETQ. V gave up 2 bases and J gave up 5 bases, with 14 bases separating them. The CDR3 region is CASSFTGGSDQPQHF. Written as DNA, the CDR3 is TGCGCCAGCAGCTTTACGGGGGGCTCTGATCAGCCCCAGCATTTT.

This clone was detected once. This chain joins TRBV9 and TRBJ2-7; D is perhaps TRBD2 (6 bases). This CDR3 is built from 15 residues. Germline loops: CDR1 SGDLS, CDR2 YYNGEE. V lost 0 bases to trimming and J lost 0 bases, with 10 bases between them. The CDR3 bases are TGTGCCAGCAGCGTAGCTGGCGGGATCTCCTACGAGCAGTACTTC. Its translation: CASSVAGGISYEQYF.

The V gene is TRBV10-2, the J gene TRBJ1-1; the D is unclear. Germline CDR1 WSHSY, CDR2 SAAADI. The CDR3 length is 13 residues. Trimming removed 8 bases at V and 1 base at J, with 11 bases between. The CDR3 DNA is TGCGCCAGCTGCCGGGTACCGAACACTGAAGCTTTCTTT. This translates into CASCRVPNTEAFF.

This clone was counted a single time. The chain joins TRBV27 to TRBJ2-6; tentatively, D is TRBD1 (6 bases). Between the trimmed V and J ends, which lost 4 bases and 2 bases, there was a span of 12 bases. The germline V gene has CDR1 MNHEY and CDR2 SMNVEV (reference sequence). This CDR3 spans 16 amino acids. The CDR3 region is CASSSIQGTGANVLTF. The CDR3 DNA follows: TGTGCCAGCAGTTCCATACAGGGAACTGGGGCCAACGTCCTGACTTTC.

The V gene is TRBV2, the J gene TRBJ1-4; D call uncertain. Trimming took 4 bases from V and 0 from J, leaving 12 bases between them. In germline, CDR1 is SNHLY, CDR2 FYNNEI. This CDR3 has 16 amino acids. CDR3 sequence: CASSVSLFATNEKLFF. Here the CDR3 DNA reads TGTGCCAGCAGTGTCTCTCTTTTTGCAACTAATGAAAAACTGTTTTTT.

The chain links TRBV6-2 or TRBV6-3 to TRBJ2-5; tentative D call: TRBD2 (7 bases). The V and J ends lost 1 base and 3 bases respectively, with 18 bases between them. CDR3 size: 17 residues. Germline values: CDR1 MNHEY, CDR2 SVGEGT. The CDR3 bases are TGTGCCAGCAGTTACTGGGAGGGGGAGGGGTTAAAAGAGACCCAGTACTTC. Its protein is CASSYWEGEGLKETQYF.

This clone was detected only once. V gene TRBV7-2 combines with J gene TRBJ2-2; 9 bases fit TRBD1. Trimming at V came to 4 bases and at J to 6 bases, leaving 12 bases not matched to a gene. The germline gives CDR1 SGHTA, CDR2 FQGNSA. The CDR3 has 17 residues. CDR3 in DNA: TGTGCCAGCAGCTCTTTAACCGACAGGGGGATCGCCGGGGAGCTGTTTTTT. Protein: CASSSLTDRGIAGELFF.

This chain connects TRBV29-1 to TRBJ2-5; 10 bases are shared with TRBD2. The length of the CDR3 is 13 residues. V lost 7 bases and J lost 10; bases outside the gene matches: 12. The germline V gene has CDR1 SQVTM and CDR2 ANQGSEA. This CDR3 is CSGTSGAKPGQYF. In DNA form, the CDR3 reads TGCAGCGGCACTAGCGGGGCCAAGCCCGGCCAGTACTTC.

This chain uses TRBV28 with TRBJ1-2, with no clear D. Germline V gene data show CDR1 as MDHEN and CDR2 as SYDVKM. The CDR3 spans 12 residues. Trimming left V 6 bases short and J 2 bases short, with 7 bases between. The CDR3 protein is CASSEFNYGYTF. The CDR3 DNA reads as TGTGCCAGCAGCGAGTTCAACTATGGCTACACCTTC.

The chain employs TRBV2 and TRBJ2-1; 10 nucleotides agree with TRBD2. The CDR3 has 13 residues. Germline assignment: CDR1 SNHLY and CDR2 FYNNEI. V lost 8 bases to trimming and J lost 12 bases; unmatched junction nucleotides: 10. This CDR3 reads CASEVERGGVQFF. The CDR3 DNA sequence: TGTGCCAGCGAAGTAGAGCGGGGGGGCGTGCAGTTCTTC.

The chain recombines TRBV6-5 with TRBJ1-5, with no clear D. The CDR3 consists of 11 residues. In germline, CDR1 is MNHEY, CDR2 SVGAGI. Trimming removed 8 bases from V and 7 bases from J, with 9 bases in between. The CDR3 is CASANIQPQHF. The CDR3 DNA reads as TGTGCCAGCGCCAACATACAGCCCCAGCATTTT.

The chain couples TRBV30 to TRBJ2-3; 11 bases agree with TRBD1. Germline V gene sequence: CDR1 GTSNPN, CDR2 SVGIG (reference sequence). Trimming took 5 bases from V and 5 from J; bases not matched to a gene: 9. CDR3 length: 15 residues. CDR3 in DNA: TGTGCCTGGGGCAGGACAGGGGGCGGGGGAGATACGCAGTATTTT. Encoded protein: CAWGRTGGGGDTQYF.

The CDR3 bases are TGTGCCAGCAGCGTAGCCGGACTAGTCGTCGATGAGCAGTTCTTC. Protein: CASSVAGLVVDEQFF. The V gene is TRBV9, the J gene TRBJ2-1, with 7 bases identical to TRBD2. The CDR3 is 15 amino acids. The germline CDR1 and CDR2 sequences are SGDLS and YYNGEE. Trimming cost V 0 bases and J 8 bases; bases outside gene matches: 8.

This clone was seen a handful of times. The V and J genes are TRBV10-1 and TRBJ1-5, with D possibly being TRBD1 (6 bases). V was shortened by 8 bases and J by 0 bases, with 17 bases between the two germline ends. This CDR3 region has 16 residues. The germline CDR1 and CDR2 sequences are WNHNN and SYGVQD (reference sequence). The CDR3 coding sequence is TGCGCCAGCCACTATATCAGGGGCCTTAGCAATCAGCCCCAGCATTTT. Protein: CASHYIRGLSNQPQHF.

J is TRBJ2-3 and V is TRBV25-1; D might be TRBD1 (6 bases). Trimming left V 6 bases short and J 3 bases short, with 22 bases between. Germline-derived CDR1 and CDR2 are MGHDK and SYGVNS. The CDR3 loop spans 17 amino acids. The CDR3 DNA is TGTGCCAGCAGCGACCCCTTGGGGGCATCCCTAACAGATACGCAGTATTTT. This codes for CASSDPLGASLTDTQYF.

V gene TRBV2 combines with J gene TRBJ1-2; possible D gene TRBD1, 5 bases. The length of the CDR3 is 14 residues. The ends were cut back, 2 bases at V and 5 bases at J, with 12 bases in the middle. Germline values: CDR1 SNHLY, CDR2 FYNNEI. The CDR3 coding sequence is TGTGCCAGCAGTGAATCTCGGGGGTGGTATGGCTACACCTTC. Protein product: CASSESRGWYGYTF. Combining the CDR3 with reference TRBV2 and TRBJ1-2 gives the whole variable domain EPEVTQTPSHQVTQMGQEVILRCVPISNHLYFYWYRQILGQKVEFLVSFYNNEISEKSEIFDDQFSVERPDGSNFTLKIRSTKLEDSAMYFCASSESRGWYGYTFGSGTRLTVV.

The V gene is TRBV5-6, the J gene TRBJ1-6, with 8 nucleotides matching TRBD1. The germline CDR1 and CDR2 sequences are SGHDT and YYEEEE. V lost 5 bases and J lost 0; bases outside the gene matches: 7. This CDR3 contains 17 residues. Here the CDR3 DNA reads TGTGCCAGCAGATTTCGACAGGGGAGCTCCTATAATTCACCCCTCCACTTT. Translated: CASRFRQGSSYNSPLHF.

This clone was seen only once. The chain uses TRBV9 and TRBJ2-5; 7 bases line up with TRBD1. This CDR3 is built from 15 residues. Germline lookup yields CDR1 SGDLS and CDR2 YYNGEE. V lost 3 bases to trimming and J lost 1 base; unmatched junction nucleotides: 6. The CDR3 loop is CASSEIQGFQETQYF. DNA of the CDR3: TGTGCCAGCAGCGAGATACAGGGGTTCCAAGAGACCCAGTACTTC.

The chain has TRBV27 and TRBJ1-4; 10 nucleotides line up with TRBD1. The CDR3 is 17 amino acids. Trimming removed 3 bases from V and 8 bases from J; junction bases left unmatched: 12. The V gene's germline CDR1 is MNHEY and CDR2 SMNVEV (reference sequence). The DNA for the CDR3 is TGTGCCAGCAGTTTCTGGGGACAGGGGCCCCGGGGAGAAAAACTGTTTTTT. Translated: CASSFWGQGPRGEKLFF.